A single T cell receptor beta chain is shown here with its context. The target antigen is unknown. The germline V gene encodes CDR1 SGDLS and CDR2 YYNGEE. The CDR3 covers 15 residues. The V segment lost 3 bases and the J segment 5 bases; nucleotides outside the gene matches: 9. Clones were sequenced by immunoSEQ multiplex PCR, and TCRdb holds only the in-frame ones, with some missing. The sample gives approximately 190,000 clones, around 92% of which show up once; roughly 8.4% is in the top ten. This entry is derived from a study of T cell responses to AZD1222 COVID-19 vaccine. Study findings and constraints: Donor demographics were predominantly white British with a female majority; clonal diversity may be underestimated.

The sequence was obtained from an adult in good health. The sequencing here drew on peripheral blood, taken on day 0 of AZD1222 vaccination. The rearrangement uses TRBV9 and TRBJ2-5; 8 bases map to TRBD2. The DNA for the CDR3 is TGTGCCAGCAGCGCCCCGGGGCGGGGGGCTGAGACCCAGTACTTC. Translating gives CASSAPGRGAETQYF.